The rows below give T cell receptor beta chains drawn from one sample of a study of radiotherapy plus CTLA-4 blockade in lung cancer. Method: immunoSEQ multiplex PCR; TCRdb's copy keeps in-frame clones and lacks some. The profile shows about 88,000 clones, about 78% of them singletons. The sample was peripheral blood, taken from a patient treated with radiotherapy plus ipilimumab. These TCRs come from a human donor with non-small cell lung cancer that progressed on radiotherapy plus ipilimumab. Both conserved end residues are part of each CDR3. A D gene is named only where the DNA matches it firmly. Size is omitted from some rows. Given values are once, few, many or a class for expanded clones.

v_gene	j_gene	d_gene	abundance	CDR3aa	CDR3nt
TRBV6-1	TRBJ2-7	NA	NA	CAISDGSYEQYF	TGTGCCATCAGTGACGGCTCCTACGAGCAGTACTTC
TRBV5-1	TRBJ2-7	TRBD1	NA	CASSWGQGVTYEQYF	TGCGCCAGCAGCTGGGGGCAGGGGGTTACCTACGAGCAGTACTTC
TRBV5-5	TRBJ1-2	TRBD1	few	CASMALGQGRGYTF	TGTGCCAGCATGGCATTGGGACAGGGACGTGGCTACACCTTC
TRBV28	TRBJ1-2	TRBD1	few	CASSSLQGFNYGYTF	TGTGCCAGCAGCAGCCTACAGGGGTTTAACTATGGCTACACCTTC
TRBV28	TRBJ1-4	NA	few	CASSFGGKLFF	TGTGCCAGCAGTTTTGGAGGAAAACTGTTTTTT
TRBV11-2	TRBJ1-4	TRBD1	NA	CASSYGTGVNEKLFF	TGTGCCAGCAGCTACGGGACAGGGGTTAATGAAAAACTGTTTTTT
TRBV7-8	TRBJ1-2	NA	NA	CASSLQNPNGYTF	TGTGCCAGCAGCTTACAGAACCCCAATGGCTACACCTTC
TRBV5-1	TRBJ2-3	TRBD1	NA	CASSSGTGGGSDTQYF	TGCGCCAGCAGCTCCGGGACAGGGGGCGGCTCAGATACGCAGTATTTT
TRBV19	TRBJ1-1	NA	NA	CATGWGNTEAFF	TGTGCCACCGGGTGGGGGAACACTGAAGCTTTCTTT
TRBV5-1	TRBJ1-4	NA	once	CASSPRTVQNEKLFF	TGCGCCAGCAGCCCGCGGACAGTCCAGAATGAAAAACTGTTTTTT
TRBV5-5	TRBJ1-5	TRBD1	NA	CASSPDRADQPQHF	TGTGCCAGCAGCCCAGACAGGGCGGATCAGCCCCAGCATTTT
TRBV9	TRBJ1-4	NA	NA	CASSPGGEIGEKLFF	TGTGCCAGCAGTCCCGGGGGGGAGATCGGTGAAAAACTGTTTTTT
TRBV5-1	TRBJ1-2	TRBD1	NA	CASSQRTGGHGYTF	TGCGCCAGCAGCCAACGGACAGGGGGCCATGGCTACACCTTC
TRBV6-5	TRBJ2-7	TRBD1	NA	CASSYNRGYYEQYF	TGTGCCAGCAGTTACAACAGGGGTTACTACGAGCAGTACTTC
TRBV27	TRBJ2-1	TRBD2	NA	CASSTRLAGRYNEQFF	TGTGCCAGCAGTACCAGACTAGCGGGGCGCTACAATGAGCAGTTCTTC
TRBV11-2	TRBJ1-2	NA	NA	CASSQLGVNYGYTF	TGTGCCAGCAGTCAGCTGGGGGTGAACTATGGCTACACCTTC
TRBV30	TRBJ1-6	NA	few	CAWNLGIDSPLHF	TGTGCCTGGAATTTAGGCATCGACTCACCCCTCCACTTT
TRBV20-1	TRBJ2-1	NA	once	CSASPYNEQFF	TGCAGTGCGTCCCCTTACAATGAGCAGTTCTTC
TRBV5-1	TRBJ2-7	NA	NA	CASSQGGAVYEQYF	TGCGCCAGCAGCCAAGGAGGTGCGGTCTACGAGCAGTACTTC
TRBV4-2	TRBJ1-1	TRBD1	once	CASSRGTGGMNTEAFF	TGTGCCAGCAGCCGAGGGACAGGGGGGATGAACACTGAAGCTTTCTTT
TRBV29-1	TRBJ2-3	NA	NA	CSVEAPSGLMGADTQYF	TGCAGCGTTGAAGCTCCCTCCGGCCTGATGGGCGCAGATACGCAGTATTTT
TRBV29-1	TRBJ2-1	TRBD2	NA	CSVEDIPGSGIYNEQFF	TGCAGCGTTGAAGATATCCCCGGAAGCGGGATTTACAATGAGCAGTTCTTC
TRBV5-3	TRBJ2-1	TRBD2	NA	CARSLLTSGLAYNEQFF	TGTGCCAGAAGCTTGCTGACTAGCGGGCTTGCGTACAATGAGCAGTTCTTC
TRBV5-8	TRBJ2-1	NA	NA	CASSLGGNLQFF	TGTGCCAGCAGCTTGGGGGGAAATCTGCAGTTCTTC
TRBV28	TRBJ2-2	NA	NA	CASRPVTGELFF	TGTGCCAGCAGGCCCGTAACCGGGGAGCTGTTTTTT
TRBV18	TRBJ2-1	TRBD1	NA	CASSEAAGGLNEQFF	TGTGCCAGCTCAGAGGCGGCAGGGGGCTTAAATGAGCAGTTCTTC
TRBV27	TRBJ1-5	NA	NA	CASSDGGSVQPQHF	TGTGCCAGCAGTGACGGGGGAAGTGTTCAGCCCCAGCATTTT
TRBV6-5	TRBJ2-7	NA	NA	CASREGGAYEQYF	TGTGCCAGCAGGGAAGGGGGGGCTTACGAGCAGTACTTC
TRBV27	TRBJ2-1	TRBD2	once	CASSERDPTYNEQFF	TGTGCCAGCAGTGAGCGGGACCCCACCTACAATGAGCAGTTCTTC
TRBV28	TRBJ2-7	TRBD2	once	CASSGTSPVYEQYF	TGTGCCAGCAGTGGGACTAGTCCGGTGTACGAGCAGTACTTC
TRBV29-1	TRBJ2-7	NA	few	CSVEGGGDYEQYF	TGCAGCGTTGAGGGGGGGGGCGACTACGAGCAGTACTTC
TRBV5-4	TRBJ2-5	NA	NA	CASSSPGETQYF	TGTGCCAGCAGCTCCCCAGGGGAGACCCAGTACTTC
TRBV6-5	TRBJ1-5	NA	NA	CASSYLDDSNQPQHF	TGTGCCAGCAGTTACCTGGACGATAGCAATCAGCCCCAGCATTTT
TRBV4-1	TRBJ1-4	NA	NA	CASSLGQSLLNEKLFF	TGCGCCAGCAGCCTAGGACAGAGCCTCCTTAATGAAAAACTGTTTTTT
TRBV2	TRBJ1-2	TRBD1	once	CASPRKGADGYTF	TGTGCCAGCCCGAGGAAGGGGGCCGATGGCTACACCTTC
TRBV10-3	TRBJ1-4	NA	NA	CATLRALGEKLFF	TGTGCCACCCTGAGGGCCCTTGGGGAAAAACTGTTTTTT
TRBV6-6	TRBJ2-2	NA	NA	CASREGANTGELFF	TGTGCCAGCAGGGAGGGGGCGAACACCGGGGAGCTGTTTTTT
TRBV11-2	TRBJ2-5	NA	NA	CASSFTGKETQYF	TGTGCCAGCAGCTTCACAGGAAAAGAGACCCAGTACTTC
TRBV18	TRBJ2-3	NA	medium-sized	CASSPRWGASTDTQYF	TGTGCCAGCTCACCACGGTGGGGGGCTAGCACAGATACGCAGTATTTT
TRBV6-5	TRBJ2-5	NA	NA	CASSYEGVIGETQYF	TGTGCCAGCAGTTACGAGGGAGTCATAGGAGAGACCCAGTACTTC
TRBV28	TRBJ2-3	NA	NA	CASRSRRAITQYF	TGTGCCAGCCGGTCAAGGCGGGCTATAACGCAGTATTTT